A single sample is the source of the 20 T cell receptor beta chains below, sequenced in a study of blood T cell repertoires in COVID-19. Sequenced by immunoSEQ multiplex PCR; TCRdb stores in-frame clones only, minus some. The sample carries 180,000 or so clones, 85% to 90% recorded once. Sequences were obtained from peripheral blood. The receptors stem from a man aged 18 to 30 with active or convalescent COVID-19.

The chain uses TRBV7-2 and TRBJ2-4; D call uncertain. Germline-derived CDR1 and CDR2 are SGHTA and FQGNSA. Deletions cut 1 base from V and 0 bases from J, with 10 bases between. This CDR3 has 16 amino acids. The CDR3 region is CASSLVVGLAKNIQYF. The CDR3 DNA sequence: TGTGCCAGCAGCTTAGTTGTGGGCCTAGCCAAAAACATTCAGTACTTC.

The CDR3 DNA is TGCGCCAGCAGCTCCCGACAGGGGGGGATCTATGGCTACACCTTC. It encodes CASSSRQGGIYGYTF. This chain links TRBV5-1 with TRBJ1-2; 9 bases agree with TRBD1. The CDR3 length is 15 residues. Germline V gives CDR1 SGHRS, CDR2 YFSETQ. The V and J ends lost 3 bases and 4 bases, in that order; junction bases with no gene match: 7.

This sequence joins TRBV12-3 or TRBV12-4 and TRBJ1-1; TRBD1 aligns across 7 bases. The CDR3 consists of 13 residues. Trimming at V came to 6 bases and at J to 4 bases, leaving 5 bases not matched to a gene. CDR3 amino acids: CASRRGQSTEAFF. For the CDR3, the DNA is TGTGCCAGCAGGAGGGGGCAGAGCACTGAAGCTTTCTTT.

The chain links TRBV30 to TRBJ2-2, with 8 bases identical to TRBD1. Germline V gene sequence: CDR1 GTSNPN, CDR2 SVGIG (reference sequence). Trimming removed 3 bases from V and 8 bases from J; junction bases left unmatched: 14. The CDR3 covers 16 residues. The CDR3 sequence is CAWSIRQGTSSGELFF. The CDR3 DNA is TGTGCCTGGAGCATCCGACAGGGGACTTCATCAGGGGAGCTGTTTTTT.

This chain connects TRBV12-5 to TRBJ1-5, with D possibly TRBD1 on 5 matching bases. CDR3 length: 15 residues. V lost 6 bases, J lost 0 bases, and 12 bases lay in between. The germline V gene has CDR1 LGHNT and CDR2 FRNRAP. DNA for the CDR3: TGTGCTAGTGGCATCAGGGCAGATAGCAATCAGCCCCAGCATTTT. Amino acid sequence: CASGIRADSNQPQHF.

This clone occurred once. This chain connects TRBV2 to TRBJ1-1; TRBD1 is a possible D gene (5 bases). V lost 10 bases, J lost 0 bases, and 9 bases lay in between. CDR1 and CDR2 from the germline V gene are SNHLY and FYNNEI. This CDR3 spans 12 amino acids. In DNA, the CDR3 is TGTGCCACCGGACATCTGAACACTGAAGCTTTCTTT. Encoded protein: CATGHLNTEAFF.

The chain couples TRBV27 to TRBJ1-2; 9 bases match TRBD1. In germline, CDR1 is MNHEY, CDR2 SMNVEV (reference sequence). The CDR3 contains 17 residues. The V segment lost 6 bases and the J segment 2 bases; nucleotides outside the gene matches: 13. CDR3 nucleotides: TGTGCCAGCAGACCCTTACAGGGGGCCGATAGCAACTATGGCTACACCTTC. Protein sequence: CASRPLQGADSNYGYTF.

The gene calls are TRBV25-1 and TRBJ1-2, with D unresolved. Deletions cut 5 bases from V and 8 bases from J, with 12 bases between. This CDR3 is built from 12 residues. Germline loops: CDR1 MGHDK, CDR2 SYGVNS. CDR3 residues: CASSTVPYGYTF. CDR3 DNA: TGTGCCAGCAGTACAGTCCCGTACGGCTACACCTTC.

The J gene is TRBJ2-2, the V gene TRBV7-9; D not certain. V lost 1 base and J 4 bases, leaving 7 bases between the germline ends. This CDR3 region has 14 residues. CDR1 is SEHNR, CDR2 FQNEAQ, per germline (reference sequence). The CDR3: CASSLVEFTGELFF. The DNA of the CDR3 is TGTGCCAGCAGCTTAGTGGAGTTCACCGGGGAGCTGTTTTTT.

This sequence joins TRBV3-1 (or the pseudogene TRBV3-2) and TRBJ1-1, with unresolved D. Trimming removed 1 base from V and 4 bases from J, with 10 bases in between. This CDR3 is 14 amino acids long. The germline V gene encodes CDR1 LGHDT and CDR2 YNNKEL (reference sequence). The CDR3 is CASSQAVVSTEAFF. The CDR3 DNA sequence: TGTGCCAGCAGCCAAGCAGTTGTATCCACTGAAGCTTTCTTT.

This clone was seen ten or more times. The V and J genes are TRBV4-1 and TRBJ1-1; D remains unclear. The CDR3 runs to 13 residues. The germline CDR1 and CDR2 sequences are MGHRA and YSYEKL. The V end lost 0 bases, the J end lost 10 bases, and 12 bases lay between the germline ends. The CDR3 nucleotides are TGCGCCAGCAGCCAAGATCAGGCCCATATAGCTTTCTTT. Protein sequence: CASSQDQAHIAFF.

Turning to this clone: The junction differs from germline at one of its ends, possibly a read error. The chain employs TRBV5-1 and TRBJ1-1; 8 bases are a match to TRBD1. The germline gives CDR1 SGHRS, CDR2 YFSETQ. The CDR3 contains 16 residues. The CDR3 is CASSFDPTGVTTQAFF. DNA of the CDR3: TGCGCCAGCAGCTTTGACCCGACAGGGGTCACCACTCAAGCTTTCTTT.

This clone was detected once. This sequence joins TRBV19 and TRBJ2-2, with 7 bases that match TRBD2. This CDR3 comprises 14 residues. Germline lookup yields CDR1 LNHDA and CDR2 SQIVND (reference sequence). Trimming removed 10 bases from V and 1 base from J; junction bases left unmatched: 6. The CDR3 sequence: CATEGLLNTGELFF. DNA of the CDR3: TGTGCCACTGAGGGACTACTGAACACCGGGGAGCTGTTTTTT.

The chain couples TRBV5-8 to TRBJ2-7, with TRBD2 matching 7 bases. V gave up 0 bases and J gave up 4 bases; unmatched junction bases: 4. Germline CDR1 is SGHTS and CDR2 is YDEGEE. The CDR3 has 14 amino acids. CDR3: CASSLVRESYEQYF. DNA of the CDR3: TGTGCCAGCAGCTTGGTGCGGGAGTCTTACGAGCAGTACTTC.

The J gene is TRBJ1-1, the V gene TRBV27, with D uncertain. The germline V gene encodes CDR1 MNHEY and CDR2 SMNVEV (reference sequence). The CDR3 spans 14 residues. Trimming took 5 bases from V and 3 from J, leaving 13 bases between them. The CDR3, as DNA: TGTGCCAGCAGTCGCCTCGGAGGGTACACTGAAGCTTTCTTT. Protein product: CASSRLGGYTEAFF.

The CDR3 bases are TGTGCCAGCAGTTTACTTGACAGGGGACTAAACACTGAAGCTTTCTTT. Translated: CASSLLDRGLNTEAFF. The V call is TRBV28, the J call TRBJ1-1; 8 nucleotides agree with TRBD1. Looked up from germline, CDR1 is MDHEN and CDR2 is SYDVKM. V shed 2 bases, J shed 2 bases, and the junction held 7 bases outside the gene matches. This CDR3 has 16 residues.

This clone was seen only once. The chain combines TRBV19 with TRBJ1-5; no clear D. The CDR3 length is 15 residues. CDR1 is LNHDA and CDR2 is SQIVND in the germline V gene (reference sequence). Trimming stripped 3 bases from V and 4 bases from J, with 13 bases between. The CDR3 spells CASSMGVRINQPQHF. Here the CDR3 DNA reads TGTGCCAGTAGTATGGGAGTCAGGATTAATCAGCCCCAGCATTTT.

The chain combines TRBV7-9 with TRBJ2-7; D unclear. V was trimmed by 2 bases and J by 4 bases, leaving 6 bases between them. The V gene's germline CDR1 is SEHNR and CDR2 FQNEAQ (reference sequence). The CDR3 has 12 amino acids. CDR3 amino acids: CASSLQQYEQYF. CDR3 bases: TGTGCCAGCAGCTTACAACAGTACGAGCAGTACTTC. The entire variable domain, with the rest obtained from reference TRBV7-9 and TRBJ2-7, is as follows: DTGVSQNPRHKITKRGQNVTFRCDPISEHNRLYWYRQTLGQGPEFLTYFQNEAQLEKSRLLSDRFSAERPKGSFSTLEIQRTEQGDSAMYLCASSLQQYEQYFGPGTRLTVT.

The chain recombines TRBV7-9 with TRBJ2-5; D gene unclear. The germline V gene encodes CDR1 SEHNR and CDR2 FQNEAQ (reference sequence). The CDR3 spans 12 residues. V lost 1 base, J lost 9 bases, and 9 bases lay in between. In nucleotides, the CDR3 is TGTGCCAGCAGCTTAGATGCGGCGTCCCAGTACTTC. Translated: CASSLDAASQYF.

The CDR3 sequence: CASSSIGRASSYEQYF. The CDR3 DNA follows: TGTGCCAGCAGCTCAATTGGACGTGCTAGCAGCTACGAGCAGTACTTC. The chain is built from TRBV5-4 and TRBJ2-7, with a weak D call TRBD2 (5 bases). The V gene lost 3 bases and the J gene lost 3 bases, with 19 bases spanning the gap. Germline-derived CDR1 and CDR2 are SGHNT and YYREEE (reference sequence). The CDR3 contains 16 residues. The entire variable domain, with the rest obtained from reference TRBV5-4 and TRBJ2-7, is as follows: ETGVTQSPTHLIKTRGQQVTLRCSSQSGHNTVSWYQQALGQGPQFIFQYYREEENGRGNFPPRFSGLQFPNYSSELNVNALELDDSALYLCASSSIGRASSYEQYFGPGTRLTVT.